This TCR beta chain was captured in a study of identical twins. The CDR3 sequence is 16 residues long. Germline CDR1 is ENHRY and CDR2 is SYGVKD. V shed 6 bases and J shed 6 bases, with 20 bases lying between them. Each CDR3 protein gets one entry after TCRdb re-called the 5' RACE reads with MiXCR. This repertoire shows about 460,000 distinct CDR3 sequences, approximately 14% found once; its top ten account for around 0.48%. The sample also formed part of further work on yellow fever vaccine responses in identical twins.

V usage is TRBV10-3 and J usage is TRBJ2-2, with TRBD1 as a possible D gene (6 bases). The sample taken for sequencing was CD4+ T cells sorted from blood. The sequence was collected from a woman younger than 35 in good health. CDR3 bases: TGTGCCATCAGGCCATCAGGGGCAGGGGAATCCGGGGAGCTGTTTTTT. This sequence encodes CAIRPSGAGESGELFF.